The present T cell receptor (beta chain) was sequenced within a study of blood T cell repertoires in COVID-19. The overall study: Some COVID-19 samples were acute and others convalescent; all came from the United States, Italy and Spain. Sample material is recorded as cDNA or gDNA derived from T cells, B-cell-depleted T cells, or PBMCs.

Germline loops: CDR1 SGHNT, CDR2 YYREEE (reference sequence). CDR3 length equals 15 residues. V was pared by 1 base and J by 1 base, with 11 bases between. Individuals aged about 18 to 89 years were recruited from roughly 23 US areas. Under the authors' procedure: Amplification with reference gene primers provided the estimates of nucleated cell counts. TCRdb's table, derived via immunoSEQ multiplex PCR, lists solely in-frame clones and lacks some. The DNA was the basis for D and trimming; V, J and clone size are from that table. The table lists about 210,000 clones, 80% to 90% of them singletons. The chain combines TRBV5-4 with TRBJ1-2; a possible D gene is TRBD1 (5 bases). The sequencing input was PBMCs or T cells enriched from blood (not recorded which). The TCR comes from a woman aged 40 to 50 with acute COVID-19. CDR3 sequence (DNA): TGTGCCAGCAGCTTGCGACAGCGAGATAACTATGGCTACACCTTC. Residues: CASSLRQRDNYGYTF. The full variable domain, with the rest looked up from reference TRBV5-4 and TRBJ1-2, is ETGVTQSPTHLIKTRGQQVTLRCSSQSGHNTVSWYQQALGQGPQFIFQYYREEENGRGNFPPRFSGLQFPNYSSELNVNALELDDSALYLCASSLRQRDNYGYTFGSGTRLTVV.